This T cell receptor (beta chain) was recovered during a study of T-cell reconstitution after alpha-beta-depleted transplantation in children. This clonotype showed up just a few times. The trim removed 3 bases at V and 1 base at J, leaving 4 bases unmatched. This CDR3 has 15 residues. Using unique molecular identifiers, the investigators prepared the TCRbeta library. One entry per CDR3 protein results from TCRdb running MiXCR on the PCR reads. The sample records 440,000 or so distinct CDR3 sequences, around 9.9% being singletons. The genes are TRBV12-3 or TRBV12-4 and TRBJ2-5; 8 bases are a match to TRBD1. Specimen: PBMCs from the stem cell graft donor, collected from the stem cell graft. The sequence came from a human donor who donated a stem cell graft to a child with acute myeloid leukemia. CDR3 protein: CASSLSRGRQETQYF. Here the CDR3 DNA reads TGTGCCAGCAGTTTGTCCAGGGGGCGCCAAGAGACCCAGTACTTC.